This T cell receptor (beta chain) was found in a study of cytomegalovirus exposure and HLA in healthy donors. Study-wide points: Accurate prediction of most subjects' HLA-A and HLA-B alleles from TCR beta sequences was reported. A prior analysis recorded that most TCR beta V segments were productive about 90% or about 30% of the time.

Notes on this clone: Its specificity is unknown.

Primers for the PCR totalled 60 Vbeta and 13 Jbeta. Using immunoSEQ multiplex PCR, the repertoire was profiled, and TCRdb retains in-frame clones only, with some absent. Found here are some 96,000 clones, around 76% of them singletons; the top ten hold about 7%. The receptor was derived from a man aged 40-55 years in good health and CMV-seropositive. Input material: PBMCs.

DNA for the CDR3: TGTGCCAGCAGCCGAGGACTAGCGGCCGACAATGAGCAGTTCTTC. It codes for CASSRGLAADNEQFF. The chain employs TRBV6-5 and TRBJ2-1; 10 bases are a match to TRBD2. Germline V gene data show CDR1 as MNHEY and CDR2 as SVGAGI. The CDR3 runs 15 residues. Trimming cost V 6 bases and J 5 bases; bases outside gene matches: 7.